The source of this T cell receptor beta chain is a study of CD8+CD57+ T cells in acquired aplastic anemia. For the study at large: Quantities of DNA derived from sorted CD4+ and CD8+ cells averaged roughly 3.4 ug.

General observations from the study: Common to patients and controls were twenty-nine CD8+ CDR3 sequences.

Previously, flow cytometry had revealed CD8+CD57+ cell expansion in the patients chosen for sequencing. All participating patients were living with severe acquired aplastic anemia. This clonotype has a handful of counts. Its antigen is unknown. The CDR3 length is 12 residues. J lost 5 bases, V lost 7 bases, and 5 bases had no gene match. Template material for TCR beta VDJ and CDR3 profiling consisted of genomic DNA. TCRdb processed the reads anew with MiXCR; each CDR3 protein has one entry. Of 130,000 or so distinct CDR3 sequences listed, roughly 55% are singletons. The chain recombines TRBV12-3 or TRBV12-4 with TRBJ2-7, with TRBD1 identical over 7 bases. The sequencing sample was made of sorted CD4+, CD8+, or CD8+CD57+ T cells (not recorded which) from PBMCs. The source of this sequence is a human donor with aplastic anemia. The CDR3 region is CASTLTGDEQYF. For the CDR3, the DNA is TGTGCCAGCACCTTAACAGGGGACGAGCAGTACTTC.